The TCR beta chain under discussion was sequenced for a study of Ad26.COV2.S vaccination and SARS-CoV-2 variants. About the study: Intramuscular Ad26.COV2.S doses were given once or twice, 56 days apart. General observations from the study: An underestimation of total T cell responses may have resulted from the TCR breadth and depth analyses.

Noted treatment: around 19 received Ad26.COV2.S at low or high dose, single or two shots; 5 received placebo; per-sample allocation not given. The study sampled participants on day 63 after the first vaccine or placebo injection. The CDR3 extends over 13 amino acids. Germline lookup yields CDR1 SGHTA and CDR2 FQGNSA. The V end lost 8 bases, the J end lost 2 bases, and 12 bases lay between the germline ends. The table came from immunoSEQ multiplex PCR; TCRdb's copy has only in-frame clones and leaves some out. The table shows roughly 700,000 clones, with 89% occurring only once. Comments on this clone: The antigen is unknown.

The receptor's source is a person aged 18-65 years who received the Ad26.COV2.S COVID-19 vaccine or a placebo. Sequenced material: peripheral blood, taken in a trial of Ad26.COV2.S vaccine versus placebo. The chain links TRBV7-2 to TRBJ1-1; possible D gene TRBD1, 6 bases. The CDR3 here is CASGGGGNTEAFF. In DNA, the CDR3 is TGTGCCAGCGGGGGCGGGGGAAACACTGAAGCTTTCTTT.